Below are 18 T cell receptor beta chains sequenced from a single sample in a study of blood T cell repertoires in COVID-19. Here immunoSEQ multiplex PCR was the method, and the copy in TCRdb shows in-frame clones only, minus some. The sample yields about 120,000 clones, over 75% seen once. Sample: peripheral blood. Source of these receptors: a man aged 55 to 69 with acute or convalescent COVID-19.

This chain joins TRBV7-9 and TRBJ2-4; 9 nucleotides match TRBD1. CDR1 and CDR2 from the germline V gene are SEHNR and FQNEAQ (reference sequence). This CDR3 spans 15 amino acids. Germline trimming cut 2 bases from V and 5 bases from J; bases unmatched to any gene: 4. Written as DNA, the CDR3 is TGTGCCAGCAGCTTAATCGGGACAGGGCAAAACATTCAGTACTTC. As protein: CASSLIGTGQNIQYF.

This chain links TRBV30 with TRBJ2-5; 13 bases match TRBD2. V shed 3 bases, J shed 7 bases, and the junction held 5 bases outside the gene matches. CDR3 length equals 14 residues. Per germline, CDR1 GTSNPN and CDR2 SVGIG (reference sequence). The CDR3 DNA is TGTGCCTGGAGACTAGCGGGAGGGGATGGGACCCAGTACTTC. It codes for CAWRLAGGDGTQYF.

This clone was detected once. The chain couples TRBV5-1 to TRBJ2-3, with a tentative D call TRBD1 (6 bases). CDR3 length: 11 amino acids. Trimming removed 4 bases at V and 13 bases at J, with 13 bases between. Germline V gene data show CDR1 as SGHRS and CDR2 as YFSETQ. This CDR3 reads CASSLQGSEYF. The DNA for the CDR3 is TGCGCCAGCAGCCTACAGGGATCTGAGTATTTT.

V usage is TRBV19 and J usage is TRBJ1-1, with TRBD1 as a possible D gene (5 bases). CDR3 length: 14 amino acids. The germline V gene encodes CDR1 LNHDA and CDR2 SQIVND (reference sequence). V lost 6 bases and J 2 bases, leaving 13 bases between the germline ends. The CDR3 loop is CASRPRGGNTEAFF. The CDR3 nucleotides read TGTGCCAGTAGGCCCCGGGGGGGAAACACTGAAGCTTTCTTT.

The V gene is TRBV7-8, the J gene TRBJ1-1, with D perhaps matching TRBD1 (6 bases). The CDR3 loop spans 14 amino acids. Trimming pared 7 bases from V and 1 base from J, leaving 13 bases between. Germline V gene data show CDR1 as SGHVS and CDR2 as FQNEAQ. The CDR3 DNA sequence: TGTGCCAGCACACCAGGGGAGAGGAACACTGAAGCTTTCTTT. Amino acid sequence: CASTPGERNTEAFF.

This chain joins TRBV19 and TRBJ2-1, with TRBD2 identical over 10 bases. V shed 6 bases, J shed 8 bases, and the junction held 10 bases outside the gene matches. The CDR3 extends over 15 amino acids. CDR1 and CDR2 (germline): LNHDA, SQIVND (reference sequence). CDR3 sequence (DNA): TGTGCCAGTAGCCACCAGGCTAGCGGGGGCCATGAGCAGTTCTTC. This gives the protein CASSHQASGGHEQFF.

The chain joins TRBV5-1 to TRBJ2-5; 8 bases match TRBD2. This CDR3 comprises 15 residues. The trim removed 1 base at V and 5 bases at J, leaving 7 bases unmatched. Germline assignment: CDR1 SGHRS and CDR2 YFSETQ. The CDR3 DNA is TGCGCCAGCAGCTTGCTGGGACTAGAGAAGGAGACCCAGTACTTC. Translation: CASSLLGLEKETQYF. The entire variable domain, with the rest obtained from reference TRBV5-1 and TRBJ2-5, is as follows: KAGVTQTPRYLIKTRGQQVTLSCSPISGHRSVSWYQQTPGQGLQFLFEYFSETQRNKGNFPGRFSGRQFSNSRSEMNVSTLELGDSALYLCASSLLGLEKETQYFGPGTRLLVL.

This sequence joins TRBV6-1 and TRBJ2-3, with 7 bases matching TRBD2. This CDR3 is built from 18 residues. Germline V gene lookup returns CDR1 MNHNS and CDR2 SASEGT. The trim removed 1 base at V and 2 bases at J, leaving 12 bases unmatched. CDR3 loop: CASSEGGTSVPLTDTQYF. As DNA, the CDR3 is TGTGCCAGCAGTGAAGGCGGAACTAGCGTTCCTCTCACAGATACGCAGTATTTT.

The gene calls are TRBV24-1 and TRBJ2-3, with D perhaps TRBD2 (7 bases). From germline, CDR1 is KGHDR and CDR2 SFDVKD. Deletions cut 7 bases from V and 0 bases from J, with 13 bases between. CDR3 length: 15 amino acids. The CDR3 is CATSQGGTSTDTQYF. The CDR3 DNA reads TGTGCCACCAGCCAGGGAGGGACAAGCACAGATACGCAGTATTTT.

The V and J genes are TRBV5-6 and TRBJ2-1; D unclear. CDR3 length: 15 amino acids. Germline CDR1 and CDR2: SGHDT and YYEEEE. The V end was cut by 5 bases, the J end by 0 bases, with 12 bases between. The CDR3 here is CASSRPTNSYNEQFF. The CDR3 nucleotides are TGTGCCAGCAGTCGGCCGACAAACTCCTACAATGAGCAGTTCTTC.

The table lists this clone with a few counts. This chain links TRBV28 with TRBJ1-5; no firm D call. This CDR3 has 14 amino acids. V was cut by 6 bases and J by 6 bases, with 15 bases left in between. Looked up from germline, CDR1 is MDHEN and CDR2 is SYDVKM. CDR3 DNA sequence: TGTGCCAGCAGACTTCCCCTCGACATTCAGCCCCAGCATTTT. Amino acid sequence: CASRLPLDIQPQHF.

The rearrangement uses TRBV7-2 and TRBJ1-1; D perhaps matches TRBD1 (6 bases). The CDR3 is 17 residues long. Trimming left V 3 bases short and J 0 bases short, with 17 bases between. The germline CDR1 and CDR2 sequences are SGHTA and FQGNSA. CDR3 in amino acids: CASSFRGGGHLNTEAFF. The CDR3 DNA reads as TGTGCCAGCAGCTTTAGAGGGGGGGGACACCTGAACACTGAAGCTTTCTTT.

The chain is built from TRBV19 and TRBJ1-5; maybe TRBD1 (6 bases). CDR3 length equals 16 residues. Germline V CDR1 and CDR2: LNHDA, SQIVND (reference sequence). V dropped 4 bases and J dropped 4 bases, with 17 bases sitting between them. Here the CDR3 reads CASSTPGQLENQPQHF. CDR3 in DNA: TGTGCCAGTAGTACCCCTGGACAGTTGGAAAATCAGCCCCAGCATTTT.

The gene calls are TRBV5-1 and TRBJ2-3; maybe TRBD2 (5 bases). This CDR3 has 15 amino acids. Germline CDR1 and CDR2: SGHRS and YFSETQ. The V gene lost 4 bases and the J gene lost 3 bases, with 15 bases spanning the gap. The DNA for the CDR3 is TGCGCCAGCAGCCTCCTCGGGTGGGAGACAGATACGCAGTATTTT. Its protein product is CASSLLGWETDTQYF.

The CDR3 spells CASSPSASGFYNEQFF. The CDR3 nucleotides are TGCGCCAGCAGCCCGAGCGCTAGCGGTTTCTACAATGAGCAGTTCTTC. The chain joins TRBV4-3 to TRBJ2-1; 7 nucleotides match TRBD2. The length of the CDR3 is 16 residues. The germline V gene has CDR1 LGHNA and CDR2 YSLEER. J lost 3 bases, V lost 4 bases, and 9 bases had no gene match.

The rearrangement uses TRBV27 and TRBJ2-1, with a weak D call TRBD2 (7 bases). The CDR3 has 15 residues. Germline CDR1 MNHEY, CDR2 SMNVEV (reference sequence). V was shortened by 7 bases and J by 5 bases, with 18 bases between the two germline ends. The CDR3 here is CASTAQGRVNNEQFF. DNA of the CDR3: TGTGCCAGCACCGCCCAGGGGAGGGTCAACAATGAGCAGTTCTTC.

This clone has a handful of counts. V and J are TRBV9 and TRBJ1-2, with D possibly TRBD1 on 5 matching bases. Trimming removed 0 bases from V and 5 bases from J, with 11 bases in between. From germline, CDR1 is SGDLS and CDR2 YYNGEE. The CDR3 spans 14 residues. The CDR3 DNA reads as TGTGCCAGCAGCGTAGGCGGGGCCGTGTATGGCTACACCTTC. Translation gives CASSVGGAVYGYTF.

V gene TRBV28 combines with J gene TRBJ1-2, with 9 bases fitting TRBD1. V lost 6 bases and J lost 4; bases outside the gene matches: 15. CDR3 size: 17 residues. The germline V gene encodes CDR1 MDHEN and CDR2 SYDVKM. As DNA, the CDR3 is TGTGCCAGCAGCACCCCATCGGGACAGGGCCAACTCTATGGCTACACCTTC. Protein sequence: CASSTPSGQGQLYGYTF.